This T cell receptor beta chain derives from a study of blood T cell repertoires in COVID-19 (dated by TCRdb to 2019 to 2021). About the full investigation: Collaborator samples came from the United States, Italy and Spain and covered acute and convalescent phases of COVID-19. Nearly every sample came with metadata listing a de-identified subject ID, COVID-19 status, age in years and sex. The prospective study material was composed of cDNA or gDNA derived from T cells, B-cell-depleted T cells, or PBMCs. The repertoires were made available in a free public database intended to serve as a resource for research on the immune response to SARS-CoV-2. Subjects who had been exposed to COVID-19, were actively infected with it, or had recovered from it provided the deeply sampled blood TCRbeta repertoires that made up the dataset. Samples came from the ongoing ImmuneRACE study (first 160 participants) plus 1,254 subjects from 6 global collaborators. Where HLA class I and class II types were available, the types were taken from metadata supplied by the sample provider, not from assay-based typing. Findings and caveats that apply to the study as a whole: The quantity of clinical and demographic metadata differed by source and by participant and was supplied without curation.

Between the V and J ends, shortened by 4 bases and 5 bases respectively, the junction contains 16 bases. The CDR3 spans 15 residues, from the cysteine through the phenylalanine. Of the read, only the CDR3 DNA is kept; its 45 bases are in frame from base 1. The germline V gene yields SGHTA for CDR1 and FQGNSA for CDR2. The collaborating institutions used their own protocols to collect whole blood in K2EDTA tubes. For TCRbeta analysis, collaborators shipped samples in one of three forms: frozen whole blood, isolated PBMCs, or DNA extracted from either of those sample types. TCRbeta CDR3 regions were amplified from genomic DNA by means of the immunoSEQ Assay, a bias-controlled multiplex PCR. For the original study's pipeline: The number of nucleated cells in each sample was estimated from the amplification of reference gene primers within the assay. To quantify the absolute abundance of each unique TCRbeta CDR3 rearrangement, sequence reads were collapsed and filtered. Productive Simpson clonality was computed per sample as the square root of Simpson's diversity index over productive rearrangements. TCRdb obtained this table from immuneACCESS and retained in-frame rearrangements with V and J assigned. These tables miss some clones; where compared with another copy, unresolved V genes account for less than half of the shortfall, and the remainder is unexplained. That table supplies the V and J calls and clone size; D and trimming were determined from the DNA. The sample profile shows 30,000 to 35,000 clones; approximately 78% of them were found once. The ten top clones hold 7.4% of the sample.

In its sample, this clone was seen a few times. Its cognate antigen has yet to be identified. No much larger clonotype is one base removed from it; base qualities were not supplied. The sample comprised peripheral blood. The chain is assembled from TRBV7-2 and TRBJ2-3; there is no confident call for the D gene. The origin of this receptor is a woman between 55 and 75 years old with acute or convalescent COVID-19. The DNA sequence reads TGTGCCAGCAGCTCCATCGCGAATGCGGTAGATACGCAGTATTTT. Its product reads: CASSSIANAVDTQYF.